Below are 13 T cell receptor beta chains sequenced from a single sample in a study of blood T cell repertoires in COVID-19. Clones were sequenced by immunoSEQ multiplex PCR, and TCRdb holds only the in-frame ones, with some missing. Of some 80,000 clones in the sample, about four fifths were seen once. The sequencing input was peripheral blood. The receptors stem from a woman aged 70 to 79 with acute or convalescent COVID-19.

This clone has more than one count but fewer than ten. Other nucleotide sequences from this sample produce the same CDR3. The chain joins TRBV7-3 to TRBJ2-3; D perhaps matches TRBD1 (6 bases). Germline V gives CDR1 SGHTA, CDR2 FQGTGA. V lost 5 bases and J lost 4, with 10 bases in between. The CDR3 is 13 amino acids. CDR3 residues: CASSLTGPDTQYF. DNA for the CDR3: TGTGCCAGCAGCCTGACAGGTCCAGATACGCAGTATTTT. Full variable domain (rest looked up from reference TRBV7-3 and TRBJ2-3): GAGVSQTPSNKVTEKGKYVELRCDPISGHTALYWYRQSLGQGPEFLIYFQGTGAADDSGLPNDRFFAVRPEGSVSTLKIQRTERGDSAVYLCASSLTGPDTQYFGPGTRLTVL.

The chain combines TRBV5-4 with TRBJ2-7, with D possibly matching TRBD1 (6 bases). The CDR3 is 17 amino acids. CDR1 and CDR2 from the germline V gene are SGHNT and YYREEE (reference sequence). The ends were cut back, 3 bases at V and 0 bases at J, with 19 bases in the middle. The CDR3 DNA follows: TGTGCCAGCAGCTCCGGCACAGGGACCCCTCGCTCCTACGAGCAGTACTTC. This encodes CASSSGTGTPRSYEQYF.

The chain carries TRBV30 and TRBJ2-1; 11 bases match TRBD2. The germline gives CDR1 GTSNPN, CDR2 SVGIG (reference sequence). The ends lost 2 bases at V and 4 bases at J; junction bases unmatched: 16. The CDR3 has 19 residues. The CDR3 sequence is CAWSPRGFTSGSTYNEQFF. In nucleotides, the CDR3 is TGTGCCTGGAGTCCCAGGGGGTTCACTAGCGGGAGTACATACAATGAGCAGTTCTTC.

The rearrangement uses TRBV11-3 and TRBJ2-1; 7 bases line up with TRBD2. V shed 1 base and J 4 bases; nucleotides not matched to a gene: 7. The CDR3 contains 16 residues. The germline V gene has CDR1 SGHNT and CDR2 YENEEA. The CDR3 sequence: CASSLGAGELYNEQFF. The CDR3 DNA reads TGTGCCAGCAGCTTAGGGGCGGGAGAGTTATACAATGAGCAGTTCTTC.

The chain combines TRBV15 with TRBJ2-7, with D tentatively TRBD1 (6 bases). Germline V gene lookup returns CDR1 LNHNV and CDR2 YYDKDF (reference sequence). Deletions cut 3 bases from V and 7 bases from J, with 10 bases between. CDR3 length: 12 amino acids. For the CDR3, the DNA is TGTGCCACCAGCAGGGGGGCGAGGGAGCAGTACTTC. This translates into CATSRGAREQYF.

This clone was observed a single time. The V gene is TRBV5-4, the J gene TRBJ2-3; a possible D gene is TRBD2 (6 bases). Germline lookup yields CDR1 SGHNT and CDR2 YYREEE (reference sequence). This CDR3 comprises 16 residues. V lost 4 bases to trimming and J lost 4 bases, with 19 bases between them. The CDR3 here is CASSRKLVGGPDTQYF. The CDR3 DNA sequence: TGTGCCAGCAGCAGGAAACTCGTCGGGGGTCCAGATACGCAGTATTTT.

The chain uses TRBV10-3 and TRBJ2-5, with TRBD2 matching over 9 bases. The CDR3 sequence is 13 residues long. V lost 11 bases to trimming and J lost 0 bases; unmatched junction nucleotides: 4. The germline V gene encodes CDR1 ENHRY and CDR2 SYGVKD. Here the CDR3 DNA reads TGTGCCGCAGCTAGCGGGGACCAAGAGACCCAGTACTTC. It translates to CAAASGDQETQYF.

This clone was recorded only once. This rearrangement joins TRBV7-2 to TRBJ1-3; weak D call: TRBD1 (6 bases). Trimming took off 5 bases at V and 2 bases at J, with 13 bases between the two ends. CDR1 is SGHTA, CDR2 FQGNSA, per germline. CDR3 length equals 15 residues. The CDR3 loop is CASSPQGYPGNTIYF. Written as DNA, the CDR3 is TGTGCCAGCAGCCCCCAGGGGTACCCTGGAAACACCATATATTTT. Full variable domain (rest looked up from reference TRBV7-2 and TRBJ1-3): GAGVSQSPSNKVTEKGKDVELRCDPISGHTALYWYRQSLGQGLEFLIYFQGNSAPDKSGLPSDRFSAERTGGSVSTLTIQRTQQEDSAVYLCASSPQGYPGNTIYFGEGSWLTVV.

The rearrangement joins TRBV5-4 to TRBJ1-6, with 10 bases lining up with TRBD1. Unmatched junction bases numbered 10, after V lost 3 bases and J lost 10 bases. CDR3 length: 16 amino acids. Germline V lookup: CDR1 SGHNT, CDR2 YYREEE (reference sequence). CDR3 coding DNA: TGTGCCAGCAGCTCCAACCGAGGACAGGGGGACTCACCCCTCCACTTT. Translation: CASSSNRGQGDSPLHF. The full variable domain, rest sourced from reference TRBV5-4 and TRBJ1-6, is ETGVTQSPTHLIKTRGQQVTLRCSSQSGHNTVSWYQQALGQGPQFIFQYYREEENGRGNFPPRFSGLQFPNYSSELNVNALELDDSALYLCASSSNRGQGDSPLHFGNGTRLTVT.

The V call is TRBV4-2, the J call TRBJ2-3, with 12 bases matching TRBD2. Trimming cost V 4 bases and J 3 bases; bases outside gene matches: 17. Germline V gives CDR1 LGHNA, CDR2 YNFKEQ. The CDR3 is 20 residues long. The CDR3 loop is CASSPLPLFASGRETDTQYF. The CDR3 region has the DNA TGTGCCAGCAGCCCCTTACCCCTCTTCGCTAGCGGGAGGGAAACAGATACGCAGTATTTT.

V is TRBV18 and J is TRBJ1-3, with D perhaps TRBD1 (5 bases). The CDR3 totals 15 residues. V was clipped by 1 base and J by 2 bases, with 9 bases between them. The germline V gene has CDR1 KGHSH and CDR2 LQKENI. The CDR3 region has the DNA TGTGCCAGCTCACCACTAGAAGGGGCTGGAAACACCATATATTTT. This gives the protein CASSPLEGAGNTIYF.

The rearrangement links TRBV6-5 to TRBJ2-7; TRBD2 matches 7 bases. The CDR3 consists of 15 residues. CDR1 and CDR2 (germline): MNHEY, SVGAGI. The J segment lost 2 bases and the V segment lost 6 bases, leaving 10 bases of the junction unmatched. CDR3 region: CASRAGRAGTYEQYF. In nucleotides, the CDR3 is TGTGCCAGCAGAGCAGGGAGGGCAGGGACCTACGAGCAGTACTTC.

This sequence joins TRBV29-1 and TRBJ2-3, with 7 bases lining up with TRBD1. The CDR3 consists of 15 residues. The V segment lost 7 bases and the J segment 3 bases; nucleotides outside the gene matches: 13. Germline loops: CDR1 SQVTM, CDR2 ANQGSEA. This chain's CDR3 is CSAHETGAGTDTQYF. The CDR3 DNA is TGCAGCGCTCACGAAACAGGGGCAGGAACAGATACGCAGTATTTT.